The 9 T cell receptor beta chains presented below share a single source sample, sequenced in a study of blood T cell repertoires in COVID-19. Profiling relied on immunoSEQ multiplex PCR, and the TCRdb table lists in-frame clones only, not all of them. Of about 360,000 clones in the sample, around 84% are singletons; the top ten hold 3%. The sample comprised peripheral blood. These receptors were taken from a human donor in a cohort sampled during active COVID-19.

The chain has TRBV4-2 and TRBJ1-4; TRBD1 agrees at 8 bases. CDR1 is LGHNA and CDR2 is YNFKEQ in the germline V gene. V lost 1 base, J lost 7 bases, and 5 bases stayed unmatched. This CDR3 is built from 15 residues. This CDR3 reads CASSQANRGSEKLFF. The DNA for the CDR3 is TGTGCCAGCAGCCAAGCGAACAGGGGGAGTGAAAAACTGTTTTTT.

The chain recombines TRBV9 with TRBJ1-1; the D gene is possibly TRBD1 (5 bases). The CDR3 extends over 16 amino acids. Germline V gene data show CDR1 as SGDLS and CDR2 as YYNGEE. The V gene lost 4 bases and the J gene lost 2 bases, with 18 bases spanning the gap. This CDR3 is CASSPPGGGTNTEAFF. The DNA of the CDR3 is TGTGCCAGCAGCCCCCCTGGGGGAGGGACTAACACTGAAGCTTTCTTT.

The chain employs TRBV15 and TRBJ2-1; 8 bases line up with TRBD2. Unmatched junction bases numbered 9, after V lost 4 bases and J lost 4 bases. CDR3 size: 16 residues. Germline V gene sequence: CDR1 LNHNV, CDR2 YYDKDF (reference sequence). CDR3 sequence: CATSTIVGLGYNEQFF. The CDR3 DNA reads as TGTGCCACCAGCACGATCGTGGGACTAGGGTACAATGAGCAGTTCTTC.

The J gene is TRBJ1-5, the V gene TRBV2; D is perhaps TRBD1 (5 bases). CDR3 length equals 16 residues. Germline V CDR1 and CDR2: SNHLY, FYNNEI. Trimming stripped 3 bases from V and 5 bases from J, with 17 bases between. CDR3 DNA sequence: TGTGCCAGCAGTGAGGGGGGGTCGGGGGATTATCAGCCCCAGCATTTT. This encodes CASSEGGSGDYQPQHF. Drawing the rest from reference TRBV2 and TRBJ1-5, the complete variable domain is EPEVTQTPSHQVTQMGQEVILRCVPISNHLYFYWYRQILGQKVEFLVSFYNNEISEKSEIFDDQFSVERPDGSNFTLKIRSTKLEDSAMYFCASSEGGSGDYQPQHFGDGTRLSIL.

The V call is TRBV7-3, the J call TRBJ2-5; a possible D gene is TRBD2 (7 bases). Germline V lookup: CDR1 SGHTA, CDR2 FQGTGA. The CDR3 length is 15 residues. V was shortened by 5 bases and J by 5 bases, with 18 bases between the two germline ends. The CDR3 sequence: CASSPIGGREETQYF. CDR3 DNA: TGTGCCAGCAGCCCAATCGGGGGGCGCGAGGAGACCCAGTACTTC.

This chain joins TRBV14 and TRBJ2-1; 10 positions agree with TRBD2. V gave up 2 bases and J gave up 6 bases; unmatched junction bases: 4. This CDR3 spans 15 amino acids. From germline, CDR1 is SGHDN and CDR2 FVKESK. CDR3 protein: CASSQPSGGRNEQFF. The CDR3, as DNA: TGTGCCAGCAGCCAACCTAGCGGGGGTCGCAATGAGCAGTTCTTC.

This chain links TRBV7-3 with TRBJ2-2; a weak D match, TRBD2 (6 bases). The CDR3 loop spans 14 amino acids. Germline CDR1 and CDR2: SGHTA and FQGTGA. Trimming cost V 5 bases and J 2 bases, with 9 bases left between them. The CDR3 loop reads CASSRSGNTGELFF. The CDR3 nucleotides are TGTGCCAGCAGCCGTAGCGGAAACACCGGGGAGCTGTTTTTT.

This chain uses TRBV3-1 (or the pseudogene TRBV3-2) with TRBJ2-4; 7 nucleotides align to TRBD2. The CDR3 totals 18 residues. V was clipped by 0 bases and J by 0 bases; unmatched bases: 8. From germline, CDR1 is LGHDT and CDR2 YNNKEL (reference sequence). The CDR3: CASSQDGSGFVAKNIQYF. The CDR3 region has the DNA TGTGCCAGCAGCCAAGATGGTAGCGGGTTTGTAGCCAAAAACATTCAGTACTTC.

V gene TRBV3-1 (or the pseudogene TRBV3-2) combines with J gene TRBJ2-3; D is uncertain. The CDR3 is 16 amino acids. The germline CDR1 and CDR2 sequences are LGHDT and YNNKEL (reference sequence). The germline V and J ends were trimmed by 0 bases and 2 bases, with 12 bases remaining between them. CDR3 sequence reads: CASSQDLVAPTDTQYF. CDR3 DNA: TGTGCCAGCAGCCAAGATCTCGTAGCCCCCACAGATACGCAGTATTTT.